This T cell receptor beta chain was recovered during a study of OX40 agonist ivuxolimab in advanced cancers. Study-wide points: Doses of 0.1 to 3.0 mg/kg were accompanied by clonal expansion of CD4+ and CD8+ blood T cells by week 6. Relative to CD4+, CD8+ T cells held more expanded clones on average.

Worth noting for this clone: The antigen is unknown.

Generated by immunoSEQ multiplex PCR, the TCRdb table keeps only in-frame clones and is missing some. The sample holds fewer than 100,000 clones, around nine tenths seen once. Germline lookup yields CDR1 MGHRA and CDR2 YSYEKL. This CDR3 comprises 15 residues. With 0 bases removed from V and 2 bases from J, the gap between germline ends came to 8 bases. Sequences were derived from CD4+ or CD8+ T cells sorted from blood, sampled in a trial of the OX40 agonist ivuxolimab. This chain links TRBV4-1 with TRBJ1-5; unclear D gene. The clonotype originates from an adult with an advanced solid tumor such as melanoma, head and neck, liver or kidney cancer. Here the CDR3 reads CASSQDWAGNQPQHF. The CDR3 nucleotides are TGCGCCAGCAGCCAAGATTGGGCAGGCAATCAGCCCCAGCATTTT.